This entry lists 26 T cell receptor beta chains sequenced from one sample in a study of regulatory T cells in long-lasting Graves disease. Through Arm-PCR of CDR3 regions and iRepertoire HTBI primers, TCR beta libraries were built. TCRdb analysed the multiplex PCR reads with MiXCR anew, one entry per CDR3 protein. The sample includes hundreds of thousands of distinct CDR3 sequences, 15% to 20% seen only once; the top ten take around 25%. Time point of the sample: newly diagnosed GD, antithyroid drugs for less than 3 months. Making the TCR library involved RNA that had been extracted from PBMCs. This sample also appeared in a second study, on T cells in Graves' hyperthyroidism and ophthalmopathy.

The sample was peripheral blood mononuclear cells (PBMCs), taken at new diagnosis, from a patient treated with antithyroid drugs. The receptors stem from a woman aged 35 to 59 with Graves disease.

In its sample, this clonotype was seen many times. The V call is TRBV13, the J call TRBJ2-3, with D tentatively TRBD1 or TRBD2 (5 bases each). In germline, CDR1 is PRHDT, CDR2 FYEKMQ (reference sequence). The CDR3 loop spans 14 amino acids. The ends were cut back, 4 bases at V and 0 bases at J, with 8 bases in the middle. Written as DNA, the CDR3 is TGTGCCAGCAGCTCCCGGGACAGCACAGATACGCAGTATTTT. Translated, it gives CASSSRDSTDTQYF.

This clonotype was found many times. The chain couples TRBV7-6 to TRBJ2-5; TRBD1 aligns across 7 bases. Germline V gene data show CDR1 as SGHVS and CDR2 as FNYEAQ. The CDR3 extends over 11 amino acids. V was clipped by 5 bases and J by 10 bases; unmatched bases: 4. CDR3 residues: CASSTPGGQYF. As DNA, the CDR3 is TGTGCCAGCAGCACCCCAGGGGGCCAGTACTTC. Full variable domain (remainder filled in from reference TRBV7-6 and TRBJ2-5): GAGVSQSPRYKVTKRGQDVALRCDPISGHVSLYWYRQALGQGPEFLTYFNYEAQQDKSGLPNDRFSAERPEGSISTLTIQRTEQRDSAMYRCASSTPGGQYFGPGTRLLVL.

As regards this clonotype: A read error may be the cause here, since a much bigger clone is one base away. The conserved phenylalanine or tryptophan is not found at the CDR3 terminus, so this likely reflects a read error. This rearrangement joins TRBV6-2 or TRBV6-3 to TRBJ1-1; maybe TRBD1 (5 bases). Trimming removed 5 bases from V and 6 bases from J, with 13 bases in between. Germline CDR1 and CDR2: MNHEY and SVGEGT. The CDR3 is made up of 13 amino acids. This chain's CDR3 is CASSHGRDPEAFS. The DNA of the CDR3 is TGTGCCAGCAGTCATGGCAGGGACCCTGAAGCTTTCTCT.

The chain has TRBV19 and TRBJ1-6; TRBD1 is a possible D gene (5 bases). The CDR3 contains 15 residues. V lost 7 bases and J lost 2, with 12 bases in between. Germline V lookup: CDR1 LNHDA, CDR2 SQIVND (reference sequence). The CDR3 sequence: CASKEEGTYNSPLHF. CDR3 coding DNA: TGTGCCAGTAAAGAAGAGGGGACCTATAATTCACCCCTCCACTTT.

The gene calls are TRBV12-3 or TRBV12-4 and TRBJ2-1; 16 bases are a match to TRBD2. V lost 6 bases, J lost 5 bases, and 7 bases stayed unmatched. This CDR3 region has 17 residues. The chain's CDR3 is CASSPGLAGGPNNEQFF. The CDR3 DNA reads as TGTGCCAGCAGCCCGGGACTAGCGGGGGGGCCAAACAATGAGCAGTTCTTC.

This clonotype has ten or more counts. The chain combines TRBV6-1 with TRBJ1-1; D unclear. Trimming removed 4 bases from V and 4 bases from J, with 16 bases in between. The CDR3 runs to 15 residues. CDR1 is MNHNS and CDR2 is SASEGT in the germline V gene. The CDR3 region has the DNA TGTGCCAGCAGTGCAAAGGTCCAGGAGACCACTGAAGCTTTCTTT. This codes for CASSAKVQETTEAFF.

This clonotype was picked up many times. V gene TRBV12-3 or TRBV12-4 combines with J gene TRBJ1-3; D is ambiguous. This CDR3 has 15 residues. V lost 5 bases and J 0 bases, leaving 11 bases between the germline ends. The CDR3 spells CASSPTPLSGNTIYF. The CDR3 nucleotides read TGTGCCAGCAGTCCTACCCCCCTCTCTGGAAACACCATATATTTT.

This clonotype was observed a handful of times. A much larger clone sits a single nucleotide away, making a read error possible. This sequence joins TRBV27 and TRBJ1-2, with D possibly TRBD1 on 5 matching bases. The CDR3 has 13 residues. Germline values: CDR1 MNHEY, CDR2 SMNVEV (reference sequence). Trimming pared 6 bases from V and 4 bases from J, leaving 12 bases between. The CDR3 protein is CASRFGARYGYTF. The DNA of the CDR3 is TGTGCCAGCAGATTTGGGGCACGCTATGGCTACACCTTC.

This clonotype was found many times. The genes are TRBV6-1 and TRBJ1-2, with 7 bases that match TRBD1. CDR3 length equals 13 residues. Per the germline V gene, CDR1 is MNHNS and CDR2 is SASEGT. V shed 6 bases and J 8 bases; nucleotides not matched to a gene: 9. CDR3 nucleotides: TGTGCCAGCAGGGGGGACAGCGGCTCGGGCTACACCTTC. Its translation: CASRGDSGSGYTF.

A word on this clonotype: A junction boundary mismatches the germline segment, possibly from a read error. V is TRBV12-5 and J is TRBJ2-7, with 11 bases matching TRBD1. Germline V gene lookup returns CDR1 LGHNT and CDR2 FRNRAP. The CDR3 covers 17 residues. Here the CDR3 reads CASGLPPPGTGGYEQYF. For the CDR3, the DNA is TGTGCTAGTGGTTTGCCTCCCCCCGGGACAGGGGGTTACGAGCAGTACTTT.

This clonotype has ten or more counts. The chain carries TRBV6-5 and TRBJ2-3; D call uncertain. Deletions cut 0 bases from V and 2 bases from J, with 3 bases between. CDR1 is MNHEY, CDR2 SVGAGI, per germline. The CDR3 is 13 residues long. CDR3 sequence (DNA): TGTGCCAGCAGTTACTCCGACACAGATACGCAGTATTTT. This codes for CASSYSDTDTQYF.

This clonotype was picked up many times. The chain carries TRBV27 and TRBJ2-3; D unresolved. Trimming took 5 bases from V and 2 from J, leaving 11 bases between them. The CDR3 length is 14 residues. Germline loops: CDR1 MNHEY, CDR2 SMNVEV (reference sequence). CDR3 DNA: TGTGCCAGCAGTCTCCGTGGGTACACAGATACGCAGTATTTT. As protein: CASSLRGYTDTQYF.

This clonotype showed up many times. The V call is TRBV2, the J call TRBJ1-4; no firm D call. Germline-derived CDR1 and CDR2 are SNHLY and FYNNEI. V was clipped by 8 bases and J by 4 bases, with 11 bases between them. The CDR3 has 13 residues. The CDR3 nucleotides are TGTGCCAGCGAGGCAGACGATAATGAAAAACTGTTTTTT. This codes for CASEADDNEKLFF.

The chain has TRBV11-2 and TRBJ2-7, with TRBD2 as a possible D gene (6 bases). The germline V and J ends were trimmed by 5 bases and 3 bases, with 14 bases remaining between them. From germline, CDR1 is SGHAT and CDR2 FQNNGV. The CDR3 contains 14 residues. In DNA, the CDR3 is TGTGCCAGCAGCCACAGCGCGGGGATCTACGAGCAGTACTTC. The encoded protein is CASSHSAGIYEQYF.

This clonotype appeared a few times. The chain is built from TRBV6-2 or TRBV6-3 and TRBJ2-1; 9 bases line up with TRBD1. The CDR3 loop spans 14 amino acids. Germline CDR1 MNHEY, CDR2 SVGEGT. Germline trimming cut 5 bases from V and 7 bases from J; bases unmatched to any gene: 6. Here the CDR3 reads CASSRQGGRNEQFF. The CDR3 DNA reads TGTGCCAGCAGTCGACAGGGGGGGAGGAATGAGCAGTTCTTC.

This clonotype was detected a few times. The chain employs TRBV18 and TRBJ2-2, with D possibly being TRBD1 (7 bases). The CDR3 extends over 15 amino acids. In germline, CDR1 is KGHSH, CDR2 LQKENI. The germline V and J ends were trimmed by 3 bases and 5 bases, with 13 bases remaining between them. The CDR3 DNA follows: TGTGCCAGCTCACCCCTACAGGGGAGGACCGGGGAGCTGTTTTTT. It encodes CASSPLQGRTGELFF. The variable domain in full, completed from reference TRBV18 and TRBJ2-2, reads NAGVMQNPRHLVRRRGQEARLRCSPMKGHSHVYWYRQLPEEGLKFMVYLQKENIIDESGMPKERFSAEFPKEGPSILRIQQVVRGDSAAYFCASSPLQGRTGELFFGEGSRLTVL.

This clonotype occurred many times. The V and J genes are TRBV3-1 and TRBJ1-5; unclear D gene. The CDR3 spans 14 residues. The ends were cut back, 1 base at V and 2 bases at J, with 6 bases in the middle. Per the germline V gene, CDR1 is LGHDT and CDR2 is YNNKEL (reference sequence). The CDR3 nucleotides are TGTGCCAGCAGCCAAGTTCGAGGCAATCAGCCCCAGCATTTT. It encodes CASSQVRGNQPQHF.

CDR3 region: CASSSLGGPTYEQYF. The CDR3 coding sequence is TGTGCCAGCAGTTCCCTCGGGGGTCCGACCTACGAGCAGTACTTC. This chain uses TRBV2 with TRBJ2-7; tentatively, D is TRBD2 (6 bases). The CDR3 spans 15 residues. Trimming removed 5 bases at V and 2 bases at J, with 16 bases between. Germline CDR1 is SNHLY and CDR2 is FYNNEI. The variable domain in full, completed from reference TRBV2 and TRBJ2-7, reads EPEVTQTPSHQVTQMGQEVILRCVPISNHLYFYWYRQILGQKVEFLVSFYNNEISEKSEIFDDQFSVERPDGSNFTLKIRSTKLEDSAMYFCASSSLGGPTYEQYFGPGTRLTVT.

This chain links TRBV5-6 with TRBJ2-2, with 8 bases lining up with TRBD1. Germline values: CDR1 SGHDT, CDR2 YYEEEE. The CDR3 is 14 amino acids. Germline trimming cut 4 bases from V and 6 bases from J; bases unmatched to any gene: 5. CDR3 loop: CASSDRTGPGELFF. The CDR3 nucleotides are TGTGCCAGCAGCGACCGGACAGGGCCCGGGGAGCTGTTTTTT.

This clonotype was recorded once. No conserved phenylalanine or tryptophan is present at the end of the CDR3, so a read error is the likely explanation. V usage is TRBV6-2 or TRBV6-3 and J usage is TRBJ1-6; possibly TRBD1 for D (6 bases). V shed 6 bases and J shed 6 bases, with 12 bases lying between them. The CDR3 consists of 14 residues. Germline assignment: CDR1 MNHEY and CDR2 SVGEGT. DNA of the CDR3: TGTGCCAGCAGCCCGACAGGAGCTAATTCACCCCTCCACTCT. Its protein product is CASSPTGANSPLHS.

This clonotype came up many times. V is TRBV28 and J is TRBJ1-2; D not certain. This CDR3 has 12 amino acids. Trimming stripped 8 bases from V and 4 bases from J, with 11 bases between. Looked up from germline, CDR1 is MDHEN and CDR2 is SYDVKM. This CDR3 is CASRNPFYGYTF. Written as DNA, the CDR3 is TGTGCCAGCCGGAATCCCTTCTATGGCTACACCTTC.

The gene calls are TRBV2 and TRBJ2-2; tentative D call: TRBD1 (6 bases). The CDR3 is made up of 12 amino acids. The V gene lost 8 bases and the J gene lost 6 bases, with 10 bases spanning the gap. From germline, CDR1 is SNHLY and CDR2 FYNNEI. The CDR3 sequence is CASGTLPGELFF. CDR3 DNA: TGTGCCAGCGGGACACTCCCCGGGGAGCTGTTTTTT.

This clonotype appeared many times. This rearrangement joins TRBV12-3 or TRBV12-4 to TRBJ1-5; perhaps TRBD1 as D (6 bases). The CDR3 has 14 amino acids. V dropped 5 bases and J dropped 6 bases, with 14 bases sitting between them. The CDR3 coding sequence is TGTGCCAGCAGTCCAGACAGGCTAAGTCAGCCCCAGCATTTT. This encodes CASSPDRLSQPQHF.

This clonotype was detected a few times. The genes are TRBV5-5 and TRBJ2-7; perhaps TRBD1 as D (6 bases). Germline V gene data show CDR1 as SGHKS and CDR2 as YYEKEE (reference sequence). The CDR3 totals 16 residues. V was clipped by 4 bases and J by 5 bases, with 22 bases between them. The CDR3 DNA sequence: TGTGCCAGCAGCAGGGCCCTACAGGGTAATCACGACGAGCAGTACTTC. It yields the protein CASSRALQGNHDEQYF.

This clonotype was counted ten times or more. The DNA of the CDR3 is TGTGCCAGCAGCCAAGGTCAGACTAGCGGGCGTATAGAGACCCAGTACTTC. This codes for CASSQGQTSGRIETQYF. The rearrangement uses TRBV3-1 and TRBJ2-5; 10 bases match TRBD2. Germline CDR1 and CDR2: LGHDT and YNNKEL (reference sequence). With 1 base clipped from V and 4 bases from J, the junction kept 9 bases outside the gene matches. The CDR3 is made up of 17 amino acids.

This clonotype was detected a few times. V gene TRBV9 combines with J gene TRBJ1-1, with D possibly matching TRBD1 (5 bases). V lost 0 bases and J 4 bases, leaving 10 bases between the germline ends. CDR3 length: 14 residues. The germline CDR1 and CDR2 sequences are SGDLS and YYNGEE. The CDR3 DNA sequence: TGTGCCAGCAGCGTAGGGGCCAGGGCCACTGAAGCTTTCTTT. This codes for CASSVGARATEAFF. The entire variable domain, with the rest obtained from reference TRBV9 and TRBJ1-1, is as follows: DSGVTQTPKHLITATGQRVTLRCSPRSGDLSVYWYQQSLDQGLQFLIQYYNGEERAKGNILERFSAQQFPDLHSELNLSSLELGDSALYFCASSVGARATEAFFGQGTRLTVV.